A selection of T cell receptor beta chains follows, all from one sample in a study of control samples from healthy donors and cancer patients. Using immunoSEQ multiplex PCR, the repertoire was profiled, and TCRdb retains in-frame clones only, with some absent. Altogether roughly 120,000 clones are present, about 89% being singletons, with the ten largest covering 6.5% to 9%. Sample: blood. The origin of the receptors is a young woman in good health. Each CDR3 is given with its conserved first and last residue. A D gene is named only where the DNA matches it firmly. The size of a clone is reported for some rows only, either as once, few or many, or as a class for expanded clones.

CDR3 DNA: TGCGCCAGCAGCCAAGATCGGGGGGCGAGGACCGGGGAGCTGTTTTTT; CDR3 protein: CASSQDRGARTGELFF; D gene: -; V gene: TRBV4-3; J gene: TRBJ2-2; clone size: once
CDR3 DNA: TGTGCCAGCAGCTTAGTCCCAACCTTACAGGGTATGAACACTGAAGCTTTCTTT; CDR3 protein: CASSLVPTLQGMNTEAFF; D gene: -; V gene: TRBV7-6; J gene: TRBJ1-1; clone size: -
CDR3 DNA: TGTGCCAGCAGCTTCGGACTAGCGGGAGGGCCGCTCCCCTACGAGCAGTACTTC; CDR3 protein: CASSFGLAGGPLPYEQYF; D gene: TRBD2; V gene: TRBV11-2; J gene: TRBJ2-7; clone size: -
CDR3 DNA: TGTGCCAGCAGTTACGTCCGGACAGGGAACAATGAGCAGTTCTTC; CDR3 protein: CASSYVRTGNNEQFF; D gene: TRBD1; V gene: TRBV6-5; J gene: TRBJ2-1; clone size: -
CDR3 DNA: TGTGCCGCCTCACAGGCTACCCTCGCCACAGATACGCAGTATTTT; CDR3 protein: CAASQATLATDTQYF; D gene: -; V gene: TRBV10-3; J gene: TRBJ2-3; clone size: -
CDR3 DNA: TGTGCCAGCAGTGACACGGGGCAGGGTGACACCGGGGAGCTGTTTTTT; CDR3 protein: CASSDTGQGDTGELFF; D gene: -; V gene: TRBV6-4; J gene: TRBJ2-2; clone size: -
CDR3 DNA: TGTGCCAGCAGTATGATAAACACTGAAGCTTTCTTT; CDR3 protein: CASSMINTEAFF; D gene: -; V gene: TRBV6-2/TRBV6-3; J gene: TRBJ1-1; clone size: large
CDR3 DNA: TGTGCCAGCAGCTCGAAGTCACTAGCGGGTGAGCAGTTCTTC; CDR3 protein: CASSSKSLAGEQFF; D gene: TRBD2; V gene: TRBV7-9; J gene: TRBJ2-1; clone size: -
CDR3 DNA: TGTGCCAGTAGTGTCCTACGGGGGCGAGCGTCCACAGATACGCAGTATTTT; CDR3 protein: CASSVLRGRASTDTQYF; D gene: -; V gene: TRBV19; J gene: TRBJ2-3; clone size: -
CDR3 DNA: TGCAGCGTTGAAGAGCGGTACTCCTACGAGCAGTACTTC; CDR3 protein: CSVEERYSYEQYF; D gene: -; V gene: TRBV29-1; J gene: TRBJ2-7; clone size: -
CDR3 DNA: TGTGCCAGCAGTCTATCGGGATACAGGAGACCCACAGATACGCAGTATTTT; CDR3 protein: CASSLSGYRRPTDTQYF; D gene: -; V gene: TRBV28; J gene: TRBJ2-3; clone size: -
CDR3 DNA: TGTGCCAGTTCAATCCGGACAGGGTGGGCTACGCAGTATTTT; CDR3 protein: CASSIRTGWATQYF; D gene: TRBD1; V gene: TRBV27; J gene: TRBJ2-3; clone size: -
CDR3 DNA: TGTGCCAGCATGGAGCTGAACACTGAAGCTTTCTTT; CDR3 protein: CASMELNTEAFF; D gene: -; V gene: TRBV28; J gene: TRBJ1-1; clone size: -
CDR3 DNA: TGTGCGACTCGGGTGCGGGCAGGGGTACACTATGGCTACACCTTC; CDR3 protein: CATRVRAGVHYGYTF; D gene: -; V gene: TRBV28; J gene: TRBJ1-2; clone size: -
CDR3 DNA: TGTGCCAGCAGTCTTACAGAGGGTTCCTACAATGAGCAGTTCTTC; CDR3 protein: CASSLTEGSYNEQFF; D gene: -; V gene: TRBV27; J gene: TRBJ2-1; clone size: -
CDR3 DNA: TGTGCCAGCTCACCCTCGACTCGCCCCCAAGATGGCTACACCTTC; CDR3 protein: CASSPSTRPQDGYTF; D gene: -; V gene: TRBV18; J gene: TRBJ1-2; clone size: -
CDR3 DNA: TGTGCCAGCATTAAAGACAGGGGGCGCGGCTATGGCTACACCTTC; CDR3 protein: CASIKDRGRGYGYTF; D gene: TRBD1; V gene: TRBV11-3; J gene: TRBJ1-2; clone size: -
CDR3 DNA: TGTGCCAGTAGTATAAGCGGGTCCGCCATCGCTGGGGGCAAAAACATTCAGTACTTC; CDR3 protein: CASSISGSAIAGGKNIQYF; D gene: -; V gene: TRBV19; J gene: TRBJ2-4; clone size: -
CDR3 DNA: TGTGCCAGCTGGCGGACTAGCGGTTCTAATGAGCAGTTCTTC; CDR3 protein: CASWRTSGSNEQFF; D gene: TRBD2; V gene: TRBV27; J gene: TRBJ2-1; clone size: -
CDR3 DNA: TGTGCCAGTCGCTCCTCCAACCACTATGGCTACACCTTC; CDR3 protein: CASRSSNHYGYTF; D gene: -; V gene: TRBV19; J gene: TRBJ1-2; clone size: -
CDR3 DNA: TGTGCTAGTGGTTTGGTACTTCGGGGGGGCTACGAGCAGTACTTC; CDR3 protein: CASGLVLRGGYEQYF; D gene: TRBD2; V gene: TRBV12-5; J gene: TRBJ2-7; clone size: -
CDR3 DNA: TGTGCCAGCTCACCCCTAGGTATAGCTCGGGGGACCAAAAACATTCAGTACTTC; CDR3 protein: CASSPLGIARGTKNIQYF; D gene: -; V gene: TRBV18; J gene: TRBJ2-4; clone size: -
CDR3 DNA: TGTGCCAGCAGCTTTTCGTTGAACACTGAAGCTTTCTTT; CDR3 protein: CASSFSLNTEAFF; D gene: -; V gene: TRBV5-8; J gene: TRBJ1-1; clone size: -
CDR3 DNA: TGTGCCAGCAGCTTTGGATCGTGTAGGGAGCGGGAGGAAGAGACCCAGTACTTC; CDR3 protein: CASSFGSCREREEETQYF; D gene: -; V gene: TRBV12-1; J gene: TRBJ2-5; clone size: -
CDR3 DNA: TGTGCCAGTAGTAACGTAGCCAAAAACATTCAGTACTTC; CDR3 protein: CASSNVAKNIQYF; D gene: -; V gene: TRBV19; J gene: TRBJ2-4; clone size: -
CDR3 DNA: TGTGCCAGCAGCCAAGTCCAGATTACTGGAAACACCATATATTTT; CDR3 protein: CASSQVQITGNTIYF; D gene: -; V gene: TRBV3-1/TRBV3-2; J gene: TRBJ1-3; clone size: -
CDR3 DNA: TGTGCCAGCAGCCCTTCGACAGGGGCCTTAGTGACCCAGTACTTC; CDR3 protein: CASSPSTGALVTQYF; D gene: TRBD1; V gene: TRBV7-9; J gene: TRBJ2-5; clone size: few
CDR3 DNA: TGTGCCAGTACAGGCCTAGCGGGAGGGCTCACCCAGTACTTC; CDR3 protein: CASTGLAGGLTQYF; D gene: TRBD2; V gene: TRBV7-2; J gene: TRBJ2-5; clone size: -